Below are 27 T cell receptor beta chains sequenced from a single sample in a study of shared clonotypes between healthy human individuals. Profiled with immunoSEQ multiplex PCR; TCRdb holds only in-frame clones, not every one. In the table there are about 380,000 clones, 90% to 97% of which are singletons. The source material was memory CD8+ T cells sorted from blood. The subset is: CD45RO+ cells pooled with CCR7-negative TemRA cells. The origin of the receptors is a man aged 25-40 years in good health.

The chain uses TRBV29-1 and TRBJ2-5; TRBD1 aligns across 8 bases. From germline, CDR1 is SQVTM and CDR2 ANQGSEA. This CDR3 spans 14 amino acids. J lost 4 bases, V lost 7 bases, and 11 bases had no gene match. CDR3 sequence: CSAGQGFFAETQYF. For the CDR3, the DNA is TGCAGCGCCGGACAGGGATTTTTTGCAGAGACCCAGTACTTC.

V usage is TRBV19 and J usage is TRBJ1-1; D is perhaps TRBD1 (5 bases). The V end lost 5 bases, the J end lost 4 bases, and 11 bases lay between the germline ends. Germline assignment: CDR1 LNHDA and CDR2 SQIVND (reference sequence). The CDR3 is 13 amino acids. The CDR3 sequence: CASSVRQSTEAFF. The CDR3, as DNA: TGTGCCAGTAGTGTGAGACAGAGCACTGAAGCTTTCTTT.

The chain is built from TRBV14 and TRBJ2-2, with TRBD1 matching 8 bases. This CDR3 contains 16 residues. V shed 7 bases and J 3 bases; nucleotides not matched to a gene: 10. Per the germline V gene, CDR1 is SGHDN and CDR2 is FVKESK. In DNA, the CDR3 is TGTGCCAGCAATCGAGCCGGGACAGGAGACACCGGGGAGCTGTTTTTT. Protein: CASNRAGTGDTGELFF. Full variable domain (rest looked up from reference TRBV14 and TRBJ2-2): EAGVTQFPSHSVIEKGQTVTLRCDPISGHDNLYWYRRVMGKEIKFLLHFVKESKQDESGMPNNRFLAERTGGTYSTLKVQPAELEDSGVYFCASNRAGTGDTGELFFGEGSRLTVL.

This rearrangement joins TRBV5-1 to TRBJ2-1, with 9 positions matching TRBD1. The J segment lost 6 bases and the V segment lost 0 bases, leaving 4 bases of the junction unmatched. CDR3 size: 15 residues. Germline assignment: CDR1 SGHRS and CDR2 YFSETQ. The CDR3 DNA sequence: TGCGCCAGCAGCTTGGATGGGACAGGGCCCAATGAGCAGTTCTTC. This codes for CASSLDGTGPNEQFF.

This clone was seen just once. This chain links TRBV5-1 with TRBJ2-7; the D gene is possibly TRBD1 (6 bases). The CDR3 totals 14 residues. Germline-derived CDR1 and CDR2 are SGHRS and YFSETQ. Deletions cut 1 base from V and 6 bases from J, with 14 bases between. This CDR3 reads CASSLMRGNGEQYF. The CDR3 DNA sequence: TGCGCCAGCAGCTTGATGAGGGGGAATGGCGAGCAGTACTTC.

The chain has TRBV9 and TRBJ2-1, with 10 bases aligning to TRBD2. Germline V gives CDR1 SGDLS, CDR2 YYNGEE. CDR3 length: 15 amino acids. V shed 1 base and J 3 bases; nucleotides not matched to a gene: 1. Here the CDR3 reads CASSVSGRGYNEQFF. The CDR3 DNA sequence: TGTGCCAGCAGCGTAAGCGGGAGGGGCTACAATGAGCAGTTCTTC.

The rearrangement uses TRBV18 and TRBJ2-7, with no clear D. The CDR3 is 15 residues long. The germline CDR1 and CDR2 sequences are KGHSH and LQKENI. Trimming took off 0 bases at V and 3 bases at J, with 12 bases between the two ends. CDR3 DNA: TGTGCCAGCTCACCACCAATGGGCGTCGGCTACGAGCAGTACTTC. Its translation is CASSPPMGVGYEQYF. Full variable domain (remainder filled in from reference TRBV18 and TRBJ2-7): NAGVMQNPRHLVRRRGQEARLRCSPMKGHSHVYWYRQLPEEGLKFMVYLQKENIIDESGMPKERFSAEFPKEGPSILRIQQVVRGDSAAYFCASSPPMGVGYEQYFGPGTRLTVT.

This sequence joins TRBV7-2 and TRBJ2-7, with D unresolved. The CDR3 is 16 residues long. The V and J ends lost 2 bases and 2 bases respectively, with 16 bases between them. The germline V gene has CDR1 SGHTA and CDR2 FQGNSA. CDR3 loop: CASSLLFSTPTYEQYF. The CDR3 DNA reads TGTGCCAGCAGCTTACTTTTTTCTACCCCTACCTACGAGCAGTACTTC.

The J gene is TRBJ2-5, the V gene TRBV4-1, with TRBD2 matching 11 bases. J was trimmed by 4 bases and V by 0 bases; bases with no gene match: 13. Germline-derived CDR1 and CDR2 are MGHRA and YSYEKL. The CDR3 spans 19 residues. The CDR3 loop reads CASSQDRVAGGPRRETQYF. The CDR3 DNA reads as TGCGCCAGCAGCCAAGACCGGGTAGCGGGAGGGCCGAGACGAGAGACCCAGTACTTC.

The rearrangement links TRBV9 to TRBJ2-3, with a tentative D call TRBD2 (5 bases). The CDR3 loop spans 16 amino acids. V lost 0 bases to trimming and J lost 1 base, with 12 bases between them. Per germline, CDR1 SGDLS and CDR2 YYNGEE. The CDR3: CASSVAGSFGTDTQYF. The CDR3 DNA reads as TGTGCCAGCAGCGTAGCGGGGAGCTTTGGCACAGATACGCAGTATTTT.

The CDR3 coding sequence is TGTGCCAGCAGTGGACATCTTCCAGATACGCAGTATTTT. Residues: CASSGHLPDTQYF. This sequence joins TRBV28 and TRBJ2-3; D is perhaps TRBD1 (5 bases). The germline V gene encodes CDR1 MDHEN and CDR2 SYDVKM. Trimming stripped 5 bases from V and 4 bases from J, with 10 bases between. The CDR3 is made up of 13 amino acids.

The chain joins TRBV4-2 to TRBJ2-2, with TRBD2 matching over 10 bases. J was trimmed by 5 bases and V by 5 bases; bases with no gene match: 14. CDR1 is LGHNA and CDR2 is YNFKEQ in the germline V gene. The CDR3 consists of 18 residues. The CDR3 DNA follows: TGTGCCAGCAGCAAACTAGCGGGATACTCTCCGGGGACCGGGGAGCTGTTTTTT. This encodes CASSKLAGYSPGTGELFF.

The rearrangement links TRBV9 to TRBJ1-3, with D uncertain. This CDR3 region has 15 residues. Between the trimmed V and J ends, which lost 0 bases and 0 bases, there was a span of 7 bases. Germline values: CDR1 SGDLS, CDR2 YYNGEE. This CDR3 reads CASSVGWHSGNTIYF. The CDR3 DNA sequence: TGTGCCAGCAGCGTAGGGTGGCACTCTGGAAACACCATATATTTT.

This clone was seen only once. J is TRBJ1-5 and V is TRBV19, with D hard to call. The CDR3 runs to 13 residues. CDR1 and CDR2 from the germline V gene are LNHDA and SQIVND (reference sequence). Deletions cut 8 bases from V and 4 bases from J, with 12 bases between. The CDR3 DNA sequence: TGTGCCAGTCGGCGCCAGGTAAATCAGCCCCAGCATTTT. It codes for CASRRQVNQPQHF.

With regard to this clone: Other DNA sequences from this sample encode an identical CDR3 as well. V usage is TRBV6-6 and J usage is TRBJ2-7; D unclear. CDR1 and CDR2 from the germline V gene are MNHNY and SVGAGI (reference sequence). The CDR3 runs 10 residues. The V end lost 5 bases, the J end lost 4 bases, and 3 bases lay between the germline ends. CDR3 loop: CASSGYEQYF. As DNA, the CDR3 is TGTGCCAGCAGTGGATACGAGCAGTACTTC.

The genes are TRBV6-5 and TRBJ1-2, with 11 bases matching TRBD1. Losses at the gene ends were 7 bases for V and 6 bases for J; bases not matched to a gene: 4. CDR1 and CDR2 (germline): MNHEY, SVGAGI. This CDR3 is 13 amino acids long. The CDR3 sequence is CASNKDRGHGYTF. The CDR3 DNA follows: TGTGCCAGCAACAAGGACAGGGGGCATGGCTACACCTTC.

The genes are TRBV5-1 and TRBJ2-5; 8 nucleotides align to TRBD2. The CDR3 covers 17 residues. The J segment lost 5 bases and the V segment lost 4 bases, leaving 16 bases of the junction unmatched. Germline CDR1 SGHRS, CDR2 YFSETQ. The CDR3 protein is CASSPLAGGPLGETQYF. The CDR3 nucleotides read TGCGCCAGCAGCCCGCTGGCGGGAGGACCCCTCGGTGAGACCCAGTACTTC.

The J gene is TRBJ2-4, the V gene TRBV28; D remains unclear. The V and J ends lost 3 bases and 9 bases respectively, with 9 bases between them. The germline gives CDR1 MDHEN, CDR2 SYDVKM. The CDR3 extends over 12 amino acids. The chain's CDR3 is CASSFGLGIQYF. As DNA, the CDR3 is TGTGCCAGCAGTTTCGGATTGGGCATTCAGTACTTC. The full variable domain, in which reference TRBV28 and TRBJ2-4 provide the parts outside the CDR3, is DVKVTQSSRYLVKRTGEKVFLECVQDMDHENMFWYRQDPGLGLRLIYFSYDVKMKEKGDIPEGYSVSREKKERFSLILESASTNQTSMYLCASSFGLGIQYFGAGTRLSVL.

The chain links TRBV6-1 to TRBJ1-5; tentatively, D is TRBD1 (6 bases). The CDR3 runs to 15 residues. Germline CDR1 is MNHNS and CDR2 is SASEGT. Trimming pared 7 bases from V and 1 base from J, leaving 14 bases between. The DNA of the CDR3 is TGTGCCAGCAACACCCCGGGGGCGAGCAATCAGCCCCAGCATTTT. It translates to CASNTPGASNQPQHF.

The chain recombines TRBV10-3 with TRBJ1-2; 12 bases line up with TRBD1. The V gene's germline CDR1 is ENHRY and CDR2 SYGVKD. With 7 bases clipped from V and 6 bases from J, the junction kept 12 bases outside the gene matches. The CDR3 length is 16 residues. This CDR3 is CAIKGERDRGPDGYTF. CDR3 DNA sequence: TGTGCCATCAAGGGGGAAAGGGACAGGGGGCCGGATGGCTACACCTTC.

The gene calls are TRBV27 and TRBJ1-2; D is unresolved. The CDR3 runs 16 residues. V lost 6 bases and J lost 0, with 17 bases in between. Germline CDR1 is MNHEY and CDR2 is SMNVEV (reference sequence). The chain's CDR3 is CASRSLVPLANYGYTF. For the CDR3, the DNA is TGTGCCAGCAGGTCCTTGGTCCCCTTAGCTAACTATGGCTACACCTTC.

The rearrangement links TRBV5-8 to TRBJ1-1, with TRBD1 identical over 7 bases. CDR3 size: 13 residues. The germline CDR1 and CDR2 sequences are SGHTS and YDEGEE. Trimming at V came to 0 bases and at J to 11 bases, leaving 7 bases not matched to a gene. CDR3 region: CASSLAGTDDAFF. The CDR3 DNA is TGTGCCAGCAGCTTGGCCGGGACAGATGACGCTTTCTTT.

J is TRBJ2-5 and V is TRBV20-1, with no clear D. CDR1 DFQATT and CDR2 SNEGSKA come from the germline V gene (reference sequence). V shed 3 bases and J shed 12 bases, with 11 bases lying between them. There are 10 residues in the CDR3. This CDR3 reads CSASLRQEYF. As DNA, the CDR3 is TGCAGTGCTAGTCTCCGGCAGGAGTACTTC.

This chain links TRBV9 with TRBJ2-3; 9 nucleotides line up with TRBD1. Germline loops: CDR1 SGDLS, CDR2 YYNGEE. The trim removed 4 bases at V and 6 bases at J, leaving 9 bases unmatched. CDR3 length equals 15 residues. CDR3 in DNA: TGTGCCAGCAGCTCGGGACAGGGTTTCTTTGATACGCAGTATTTT. Amino acid sequence: CASSSGQGFFDTQYF.

V gene TRBV28 combines with J gene TRBJ2-1, with 8 bases fitting TRBD2. The CDR3 consists of 14 residues. V shed 6 bases, J shed 8 bases, and the junction held 9 bases outside the gene matches. From germline, CDR1 is MDHEN and CDR2 SYDVKM. The CDR3 DNA is TGTGCCAGCAGATTCTCAGCGGGAGTGTATGAGCAGTTCTTC. This translates into CASRFSAGVYEQFF. Drawing the rest from reference TRBV28 and TRBJ2-1, the complete variable domain is DVKVTQSSRYLVKRTGEKVFLECVQDMDHENMFWYRQDPGLGLRLIYFSYDVKMKEKGDIPEGYSVSREKKERFSLILESASTNQTSMYLCASRFSAGVYEQFFGPGTRLTVL.

The chain carries TRBV2 and TRBJ1-5; maybe TRBD1 (6 bases). The germline CDR1 and CDR2 sequences are SNHLY and FYNNEI. V was shortened by 6 bases and J by 8 bases, with 8 bases between the two germline ends. This CDR3 is built from 11 residues. The CDR3 is CASREGEPQHF. In DNA, the CDR3 is TGTGCCAGCAGGGAGGGGGAGCCCCAGCATTTT.

The rearrangement uses TRBV2 and TRBJ2-7; D not resolved. Trimming stripped 6 bases from V and 4 bases from J, with 10 bases between. The CDR3 is made up of 12 amino acids. Germline CDR1 is SNHLY and CDR2 is FYNNEI. CDR3 residues: CASRTSRYEQYF. As DNA, the CDR3 is TGTGCCAGCAGGACCTCCAGATACGAGCAGTACTTC.